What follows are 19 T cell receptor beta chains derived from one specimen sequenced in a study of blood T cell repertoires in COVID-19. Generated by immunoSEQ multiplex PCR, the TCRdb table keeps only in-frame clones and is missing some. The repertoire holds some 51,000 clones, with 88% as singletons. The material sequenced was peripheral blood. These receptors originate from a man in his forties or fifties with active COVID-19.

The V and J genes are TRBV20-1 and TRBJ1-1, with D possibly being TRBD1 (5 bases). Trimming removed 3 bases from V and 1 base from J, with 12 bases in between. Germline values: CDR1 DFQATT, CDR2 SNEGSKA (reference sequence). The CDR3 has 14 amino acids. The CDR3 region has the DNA TGCAGTGCTAGTCAAGGGGTCAGGAACACTGAAGCTTTCTTT. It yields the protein CSASQGVRNTEAFF.

This chain's CDR3 is CASSSTGRGSPLHF. Written as DNA, the CDR3 is TGTGCCAGCAGCTCTACAGGGCGAGGTTCACCCCTCCACTTT. The J gene is TRBJ1-6, the V gene TRBV7-2; D is possibly TRBD1 (6 bases). The germline CDR1 and CDR2 sequences are SGHTA and FQGNSA. The CDR3 totals 14 residues. Trimming removed 4 bases from V and 9 bases from J, with 13 bases in between.

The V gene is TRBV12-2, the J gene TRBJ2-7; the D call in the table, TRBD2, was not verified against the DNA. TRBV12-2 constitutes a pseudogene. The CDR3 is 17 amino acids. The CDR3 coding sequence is TGTGCAAGTCGCGGGGGGACTAGCGGGGAATTCCCCTACGAGCAGTACTTC. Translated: CASRGGTSGEFPYEQYF.

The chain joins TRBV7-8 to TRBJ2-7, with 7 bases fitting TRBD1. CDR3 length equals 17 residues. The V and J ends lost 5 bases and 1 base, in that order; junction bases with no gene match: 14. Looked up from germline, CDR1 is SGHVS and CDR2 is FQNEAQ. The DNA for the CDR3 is TGTGCCAGCAGCGTGGGCCGGGGACAGAAACTATCCTACGAGCAGTACTTC. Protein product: CASSVGRGQKLSYEQYF. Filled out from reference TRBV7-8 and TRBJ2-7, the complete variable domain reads GAGVSQSPRYKVAKRGQDVALRCDPISGHVSLFWYQQALGQGPEFLTYFQNEAQLDKSGLPSDRFFAERPEGSVSTLKIQRTQQEDSAVYLCASSVGRGQKLSYEQYFGPGTRLTVT.

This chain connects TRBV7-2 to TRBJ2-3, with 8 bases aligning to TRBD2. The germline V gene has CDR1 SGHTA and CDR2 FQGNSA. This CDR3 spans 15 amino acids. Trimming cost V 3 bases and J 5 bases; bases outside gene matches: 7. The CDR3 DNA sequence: TGTGCCAGCAGCTTTACGGGGGGGCGGGAAGATACGCAGTATTTT. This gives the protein CASSFTGGREDTQYF.

In DNA form, the CDR3 reads TGTGCCTCCTCCGGGACAGCAGTGTCCCAAGAGACCCAGTACTTC. It specifies CASSGTAVSQETQYF. The V call is TRBV7-8, the J call TRBJ2-5, with 7 bases that match TRBD1. V was pared by 11 bases and J by 1 base, with 13 bases of the junction left unmatched. The CDR3 contains 15 residues. Germline-derived CDR1 and CDR2 are SGHVS and FQNEAQ.

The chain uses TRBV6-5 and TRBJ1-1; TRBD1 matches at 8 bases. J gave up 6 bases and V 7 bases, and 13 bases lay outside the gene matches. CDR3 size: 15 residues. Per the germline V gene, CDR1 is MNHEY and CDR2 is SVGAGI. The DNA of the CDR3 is TGTGCCAGCACCGCCCCACAGGGGGTGAAGGCTGAAGCTTTCTTT. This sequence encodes CASTAPQGVKAEAFF.

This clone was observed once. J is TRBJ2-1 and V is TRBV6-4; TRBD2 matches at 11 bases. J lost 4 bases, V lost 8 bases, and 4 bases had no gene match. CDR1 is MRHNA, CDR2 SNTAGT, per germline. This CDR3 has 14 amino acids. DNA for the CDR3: TGTGCCAGCGGTGCTAGCGGGGGGTACAATGAGCAGTTCTTC. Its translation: CASGASGGYNEQFF.

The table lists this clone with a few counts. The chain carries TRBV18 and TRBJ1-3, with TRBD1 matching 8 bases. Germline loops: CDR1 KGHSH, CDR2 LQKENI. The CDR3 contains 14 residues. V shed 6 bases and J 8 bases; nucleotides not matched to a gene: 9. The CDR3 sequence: CASSLDRGSDTIYF. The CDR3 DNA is TGTGCCAGCTCCCTTGACAGGGGATCGGACACCATATATTTT.

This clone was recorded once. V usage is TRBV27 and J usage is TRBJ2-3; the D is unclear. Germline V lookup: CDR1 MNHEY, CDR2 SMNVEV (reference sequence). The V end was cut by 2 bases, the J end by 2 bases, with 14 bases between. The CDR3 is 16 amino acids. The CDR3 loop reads CASSLAAALYTDTQYF. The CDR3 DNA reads TGTGCCAGCAGTTTAGCGGCAGCCCTGTACACAGATACGCAGTATTTT.

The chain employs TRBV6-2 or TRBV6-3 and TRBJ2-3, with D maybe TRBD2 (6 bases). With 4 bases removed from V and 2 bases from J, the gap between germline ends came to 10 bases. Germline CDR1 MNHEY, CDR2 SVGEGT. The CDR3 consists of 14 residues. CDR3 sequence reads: CASSSRRATDTQYF. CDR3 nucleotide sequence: TGTGCCAGCAGTTCCAGGAGGGCCACAGATACGCAGTATTTT.

As DNA, the CDR3 is TGTGCCAGCAGCTTAGAGGGCGGGGGGTACACAGATACGCAGTATTTT. Translated, it gives CASSLEGGGYTDTQYF. The chain is built from TRBV13 and TRBJ2-3, with 8 bases identical to TRBD2. The length of the CDR3 is 16 residues. Germline CDR1 and CDR2: PRHDT and FYEKMQ (reference sequence). With 1 base clipped from V and 2 bases from J, the junction kept 5 bases outside the gene matches.

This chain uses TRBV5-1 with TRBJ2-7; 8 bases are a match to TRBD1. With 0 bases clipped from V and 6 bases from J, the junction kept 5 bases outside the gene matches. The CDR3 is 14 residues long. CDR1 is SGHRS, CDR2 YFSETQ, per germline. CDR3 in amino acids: CASSLAPGGFEQYF. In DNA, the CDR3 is TGCGCCAGCAGCTTGGCCCCAGGGGGCTTCGAGCAGTACTTC.

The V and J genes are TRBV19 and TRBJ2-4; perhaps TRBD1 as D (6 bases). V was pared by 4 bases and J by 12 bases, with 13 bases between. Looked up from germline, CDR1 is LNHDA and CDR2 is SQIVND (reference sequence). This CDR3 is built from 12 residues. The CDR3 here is CASSTLTGDQYF. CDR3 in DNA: TGTGCCAGTAGTACTTTGACAGGAGATCAGTACTTC.

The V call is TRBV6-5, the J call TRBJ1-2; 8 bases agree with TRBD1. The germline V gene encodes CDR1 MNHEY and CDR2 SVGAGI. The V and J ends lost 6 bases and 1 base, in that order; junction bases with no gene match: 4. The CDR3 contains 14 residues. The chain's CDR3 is CASRGQAYNYGYTF. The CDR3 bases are TGTGCCAGCAGGGGACAGGCCTATAACTATGGCTACACCTTC.

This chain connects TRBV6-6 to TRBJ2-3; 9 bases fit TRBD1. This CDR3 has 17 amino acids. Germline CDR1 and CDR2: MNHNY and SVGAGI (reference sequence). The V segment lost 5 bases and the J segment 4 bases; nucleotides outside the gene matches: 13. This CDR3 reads CASSPRTGASPPDTQYF. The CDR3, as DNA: TGTGCCAGCAGTCCCCGGACAGGGGCATCCCCCCCAGATACGCAGTATTTT.

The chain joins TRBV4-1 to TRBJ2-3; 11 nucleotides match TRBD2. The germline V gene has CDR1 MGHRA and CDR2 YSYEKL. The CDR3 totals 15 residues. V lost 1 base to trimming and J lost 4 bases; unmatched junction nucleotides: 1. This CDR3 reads CASSQGGLAADTQYF. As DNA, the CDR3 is TGCGCCAGCAGCCAAGGGGGACTAGCGGCAGATACGCAGTATTTT.

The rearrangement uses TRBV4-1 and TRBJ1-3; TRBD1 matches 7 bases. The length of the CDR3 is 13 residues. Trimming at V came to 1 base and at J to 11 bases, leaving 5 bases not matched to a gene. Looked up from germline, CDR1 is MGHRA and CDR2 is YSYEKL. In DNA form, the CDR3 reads TGCGCCAGCAGCCAAGTTAGGGGGCTCGCCATATATTTT. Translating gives CASSQVRGLAIYF.

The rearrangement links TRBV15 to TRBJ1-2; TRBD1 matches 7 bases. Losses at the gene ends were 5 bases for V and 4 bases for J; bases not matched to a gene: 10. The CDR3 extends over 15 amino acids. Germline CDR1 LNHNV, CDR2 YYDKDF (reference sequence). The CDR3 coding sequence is TGTGCCACCAGCCAATCCAGGGCAGGGGGCTATGGCTACACCTTC. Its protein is CATSQSRAGGYGYTF.